This TCR beta chain originates from a study of vaccination effects on CD4 cells after COVID-19. Whole-study context: Samples collected post-vaccine were obtained a median of 72 days after the second dose. Regarding the study as a whole: Limitations: small convalescent group and missing early post-infection timepoints. Nearly all vaccine-induced clones in healthy recipients recognized only SARS-CoV-2.

Repertoires were generated with immunoSEQ multiplex PCR, while TCRdb's copy carries only in-frame clones and drops some. The sample has 30,000 to 40,000 clones, over 60% seen once. Concerning this clone: The target antigen is unknown.

Trimming took off 3 bases at V and 8 bases at J, with 10 bases between the two ends. The germline V gene has CDR1 KGHDR and CDR2 SFDVKD. This CDR3 has 13 residues. Viral peptide pool expansion of antigen-specific CD4+ T cells preceded sequencing in the ViraFEST assay. A roughly 11-day culture period preceded the isolation of CD4+ T cells. BNT162b2 vaccine or mRNA-1273 vaccine was given to participants in two doses. Cultures of fewer than 2.5 million PBMC per well contained roughly 9.4 IU/ml IL-2 plus 10 ug/ml peptides. The sample was CD4+ T cells from PBMCs cultured with SARS-CoV-2 spike peptides, taken after COVID-19 vaccination. This chain joins TRBV24-1 and TRBJ2-1; D ambiguous. This receptor was taken from a human donor who received a COVID-19 vaccine. The CDR3 sequence is CATSDRNLDEQFF. CDR3 coding DNA: TGTGCCACCAGTGATAGGAATCTCGATGAGCAGTTCTTC.